The 10 T cell receptor beta chains listed next were all sequenced from one sample in a study of shared clonotypes between healthy human individuals. TCRdb's table, derived via immunoSEQ multiplex PCR, lists solely in-frame clones and lacks some. The sample carries about 1.5 million clones, roughly 97% recorded once. The sample taken for sequencing was naive CD4+ T cells sorted from blood. Described subset: CD45RA+ positively selected. The receptors originated from a man aged 25 to 45 in good health.

The rearrangement links TRBV5-1 to TRBJ2-5; 8 bases fit TRBD2. Trimming cost V 1 base and J 5 bases; bases outside gene matches: 10. The CDR3 is 16 residues long. Germline loops: CDR1 SGHRS, CDR2 YFSETQ. CDR3 bases: TGCGCCAGCAGCTTGATCCCGGGGGGGCTAGAGGAGACCCAGTACTTC. Translating it yields CASSLIPGGLEETQYF.

This chain uses TRBV2 with TRBJ2-1; TRBD1 is a possible D gene (6 bases). Germline V lookup: CDR1 SNHLY, CDR2 FYNNEI. Trimming shortened V by 4 bases and J by 5 bases, and 12 bases separated the two germline ends. The CDR3 sequence is 14 residues long. CDR3 bases: TGTGCCAGCAGTGTCCAGGGGACCCACAATGAGCAGTTCTTC. Protein sequence: CASSVQGTHNEQFF.

Worth noting for this clone: This CDR3 is also generated by other DNA sequences in the sample. V and J are TRBV18 and TRBJ2-4; D remains ambiguous. CDR3 length: 15 amino acids. The germline CDR1 and CDR2 sequences are KGHSH and LQKENI. The V and J ends lost 1 base and 0 bases respectively, with 7 bases between them. The CDR3 reads CASSPLPLAKNIQYF. The DNA for the CDR3 is TGTGCCAGCTCACCACTACCACTAGCCAAAAACATTCAGTACTTC.

This clone was recorded once. The gene calls are TRBV9 and TRBJ2-1; D could derive from TRBD1 or TRBD2 (5 bases each). V lost 0 bases and J lost 9, with 16 bases in between. The CDR3 runs to 15 residues. Per germline, CDR1 SGDLS and CDR2 YYNGEE. CDR3 sequence (DNA): TGTGCCAGCAGCGTAGGGGGCACAGGCAGCGGTGAGCAGTTCTTC. This codes for CASSVGGTGSGEQFF.

This chain connects TRBV18 to TRBJ2-2, with TRBD2 identical over 8 bases. The ends lost 4 bases at V and 2 bases at J; junction bases unmatched: 9. The CDR3 spans 17 residues. CDR1 is KGHSH and CDR2 is LQKENI in the germline V gene. In DNA form, the CDR3 reads TGTGCCAGCTCACGGGTAGCAGCGGGAGTCAACACCGGGGAGCTGTTTTTT. Translation gives CASSRVAAGVNTGELFF.

As regards this clone: The junction departs from germline at one end; a sequencing error may be responsible. The chain joins TRBV7-7 to TRBJ2-2; the match to TRBD1 covers 8 bases. CDR1 and CDR2 from the germline V gene are SSHAT and FNYEAQ (reference sequence). CDR3 length: 16 residues. The CDR3 DNA is TGTGCTAGCACCAAACAACCAGGGGGCGGCACCGGGGAGCTGTTTTTT. Translating it yields CASTKQPGGGTGELFF. Based on the CDR3 plus reference TRBV7-7 and TRBJ2-2, the full variable domain is GAGVSQSPRYKVTKRGQDVTLRCDPISSHATLYWYQQALGQGPEFLTYFNYEAQPDKSGLPSDRFSAERPEGSISTLTIQRTEQRDSAMYRCASTKQPGGGTGELFFGEGSRLTVL.

This chain uses TRBV18 with TRBJ2-1; no reliable D call. There are 14 residues in the CDR3. Germline assignment: CDR1 KGHSH and CDR2 LQKENI. Deletions cut 3 bases from V and 1 base from J, with 7 bases between. The CDR3 here is CASSPSTSYNEQFF. The CDR3 DNA is TGTGCCAGCTCACCCTCCACATCCTACAATGAGCAGTTCTTC. The full variable domain, with the rest looked up from reference TRBV18 and TRBJ2-1, is NAGVMQNPRHLVRRRGQEARLRCSPMKGHSHVYWYRQLPEEGLKFMVYLQKENIIDESGMPKERFSAEFPKEGPSILRIQQVVRGDSAAYFCASSPSTSYNEQFFGPGTRLTVL.

CDR3 nucleotides: TGTGCCAGCAGCGTGTGGGGTCAAGAGACCCAGTACTTC. Residues: CASSVWGQETQYF. The chain couples TRBV7-2 to TRBJ2-5; no clear D gene. The germline gives CDR1 SGHTA, CDR2 FQGNSA. The CDR3 loop spans 13 amino acids. V lost 5 bases to trimming and J lost 2 bases, with 9 bases between them.

The genes are TRBV7-9 and TRBJ2-5; D gene uncertain. V gave up 2 bases and J gave up 7 bases, with 14 bases separating them. Germline V gene lookup returns CDR1 SEHNR and CDR2 FQNEAQ (reference sequence). There are 14 residues in the CDR3. The CDR3 sequence is CASSLSARGGTQYF. The CDR3 DNA follows: TGTGCCAGCAGCTTATCGGCCAGAGGTGGGACCCAGTACTTC.

V usage is TRBV7-6 and J usage is TRBJ1-1, with 7 bases that match TRBD1. With 5 bases clipped from V and 0 bases from J, the junction kept 6 bases outside the gene matches. The germline V gene encodes CDR1 SGHVS and CDR2 FNYEAQ. The CDR3 has 15 amino acids. Written as DNA, the CDR3 is TGTGCCAGCAGCACCGCGGGACAGATGAACACTGAAGCTTTCTTT. Protein: CASSTAGQMNTEAFF.